This TCR beta chain derives from a study of T cell responses to AZD1222 COVID-19 vaccine. Using immunoSEQ multiplex PCR, the repertoire was profiled, and TCRdb retains in-frame clones only, with some absent. This sample yields about 180,000 clones, of which roughly 91% are seen a single time; 1.5% to 2% belongs to the top ten. V was trimmed by 0 bases and J by 1 base, leaving 3 bases between them. CDR1 and CDR2 (germline): ENHRY, SYGVKD. CDR3 length: 13 amino acids. Study-level points and caveats: At baseline, just a handful of AZD1222 recipients tested seropositive. Nearly half of spike-specific TCRs reportedly target variant regions that are unmutated in the B.1.351 and B.1.1.7 variants. Sampled repertoires all dated from after the peak T cell response. Donors in the cohort were predominantly white British and more often female, and clonal diversity was possibly underestimated.

For this clone: Its matching antigen is unknown.

The chain uses TRBV10-3 and TRBJ1-1; no firm D call. Sequenced material: peripheral blood, taken 28 days after the second AZD1222 dose. The sequence was collected from an adult who received the AZD1222 COVID-19 vaccine. The CDR3 DNA follows: TGTGCCATCAGTGAGTCGACGAACACTGAAGCTTTCTTT. This encodes CAISESTNTEAFF.